The 5 T cell receptor beta chains presented below share a single source sample, sequenced in a study of control samples from healthy donors and cancer patients. Using immunoSEQ multiplex PCR, the repertoire was profiled, and TCRdb retains in-frame clones only, with some absent. The sample table sets out about 200,000 clones. Input material: blood. Receptors were obtained from a woman in her 30s in good health.

The chain employs TRBV7-2 and TRBJ2-5; 10 bases are a match to TRBD2. The CDR3 is 14 amino acids. The junction had 4 bases not matched to a gene; V was cut back by 5 bases and J by 4 bases. The germline CDR1 and CDR2 sequences are SGHTA and FQGNSA. The CDR3 bases are TGTGCCAGCAGCCCTGGGACTAGCGTAGAGACCCAGTACTTC. This translates into CASSPGTSVETQYF.

This chain links TRBV6-5 with TRBJ2-1; 8 bases fit TRBD2. Losses at the gene ends were 6 bases for V and 6 bases for J; bases not matched to a gene: 10. The CDR3 length is 15 residues. Germline CDR1 reads MNHEY; CDR2 reads SVGAGI. The CDR3 spells CASSLISGGINEQFF. CDR3 in DNA: TGTGCCAGCAGCCTCATTTCGGGGGGGATCAATGAGCAGTTCTTC.

V gene TRBV5-1 combines with J gene TRBJ1-5; 11 nucleotides align to TRBD1. Germline V lookup: CDR1 SGHRS, CDR2 YFSETQ. CDR3 size: 15 residues. With 4 bases clipped from V and 9 bases from J, the junction kept 9 bases outside the gene matches. CDR3: CASSPGTGGTWPQHF. The CDR3 DNA is TGCGCCAGCAGCCCTGGGACAGGGGGGACTTGGCCCCAGCATTTT.

The V gene is TRBV27, the J gene TRBJ2-6; D is unclear. Germline values: CDR1 MNHEY, CDR2 SMNVEV (reference sequence). There are 14 residues in the CDR3. Trimming pared 6 bases from V and 1 base from J, leaving 7 bases between. The CDR3 nucleotides are TGTGCCAGCAGGCAACCTTCTGGGGCCAACGTCCTGACTTTC. It translates to CASRQPSGANVLTF.

The genes are TRBV30 and TRBJ1-1; no firm D call. V was trimmed by 1 base and J by 0 bases, leaving 9 bases between them. CDR1 and CDR2 from the germline V gene are GTSNPN and SVGIG (reference sequence). The CDR3 extends over 14 amino acids. CDR3 sequence reads: CAWSALIMNTEAFF. In nucleotides, the CDR3 is TGTGCCTGGAGTGCCCTTATAATGAACACTGAAGCTTTCTTT.